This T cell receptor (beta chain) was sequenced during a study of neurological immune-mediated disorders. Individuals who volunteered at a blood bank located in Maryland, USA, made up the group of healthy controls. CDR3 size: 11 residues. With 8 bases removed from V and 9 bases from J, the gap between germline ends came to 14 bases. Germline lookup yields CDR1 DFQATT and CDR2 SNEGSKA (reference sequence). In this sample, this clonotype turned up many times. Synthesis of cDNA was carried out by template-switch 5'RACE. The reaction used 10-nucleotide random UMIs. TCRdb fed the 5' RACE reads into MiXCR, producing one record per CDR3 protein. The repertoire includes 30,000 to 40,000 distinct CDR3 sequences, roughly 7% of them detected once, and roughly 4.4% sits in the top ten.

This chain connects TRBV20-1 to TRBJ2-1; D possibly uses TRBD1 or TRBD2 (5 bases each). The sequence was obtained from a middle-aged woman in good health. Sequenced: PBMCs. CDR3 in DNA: TGCAGTAGTTACGGGGCGGGTGAGCAGTTCTTC. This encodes CSSYGAGEQFF.